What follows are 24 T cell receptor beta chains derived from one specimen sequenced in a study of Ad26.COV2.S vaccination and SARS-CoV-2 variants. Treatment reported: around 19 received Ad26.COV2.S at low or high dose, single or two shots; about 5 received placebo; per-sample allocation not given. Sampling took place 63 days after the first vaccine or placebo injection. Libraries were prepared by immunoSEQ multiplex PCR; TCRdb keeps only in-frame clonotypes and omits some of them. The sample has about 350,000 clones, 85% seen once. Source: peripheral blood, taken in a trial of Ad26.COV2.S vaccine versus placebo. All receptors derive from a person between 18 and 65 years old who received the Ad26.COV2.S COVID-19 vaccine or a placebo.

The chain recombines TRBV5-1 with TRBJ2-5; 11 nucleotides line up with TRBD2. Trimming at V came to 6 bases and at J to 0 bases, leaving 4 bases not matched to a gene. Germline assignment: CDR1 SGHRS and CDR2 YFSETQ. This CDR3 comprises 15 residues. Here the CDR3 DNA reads TGCGCCAGCATGAGACTAGCGGGAAACCAAGAGACCCAGTACTTC. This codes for CASMRLAGNQETQYF.

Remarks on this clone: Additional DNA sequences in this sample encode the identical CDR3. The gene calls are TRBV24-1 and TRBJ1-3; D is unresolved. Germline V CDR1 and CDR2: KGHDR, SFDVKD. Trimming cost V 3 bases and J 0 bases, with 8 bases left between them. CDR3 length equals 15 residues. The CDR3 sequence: CATSDPSFSGNTIYF. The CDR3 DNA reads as TGTGCCACCAGTGATCCCTCTTTCTCTGGAAACACCATATATTTT.

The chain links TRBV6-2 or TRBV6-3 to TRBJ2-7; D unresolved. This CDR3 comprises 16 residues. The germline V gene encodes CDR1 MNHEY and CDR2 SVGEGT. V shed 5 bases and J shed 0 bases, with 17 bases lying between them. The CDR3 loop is CASSKTRSTFSYEQYF. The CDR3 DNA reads TGTGCCAGCAGTAAGACCCGGTCGACATTCTCCTACGAGCAGTACTTC.

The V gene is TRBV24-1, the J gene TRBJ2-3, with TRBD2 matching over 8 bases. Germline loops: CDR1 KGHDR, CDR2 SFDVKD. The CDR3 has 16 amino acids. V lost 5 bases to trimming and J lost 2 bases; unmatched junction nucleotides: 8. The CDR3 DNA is TGTGCCACCAGTGTCGGGGGGGGTACTCTCACAGATACGCAGTATTTT. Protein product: CATSVGGGTLTDTQYF.

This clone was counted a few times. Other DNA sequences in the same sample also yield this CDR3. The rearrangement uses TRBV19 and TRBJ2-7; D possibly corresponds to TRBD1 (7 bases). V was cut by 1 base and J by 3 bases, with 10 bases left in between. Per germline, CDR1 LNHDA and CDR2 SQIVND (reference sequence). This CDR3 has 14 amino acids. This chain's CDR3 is CASSIGQGGYEQYF. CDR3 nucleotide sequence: TGTGCCAGTAGTATAGGACAGGGAGGCTACGAGCAGTACTTC.

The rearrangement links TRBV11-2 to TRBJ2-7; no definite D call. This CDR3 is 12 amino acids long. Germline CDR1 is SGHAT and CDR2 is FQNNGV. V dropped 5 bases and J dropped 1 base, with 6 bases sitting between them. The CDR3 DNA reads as TGTGCCAGCAGCGTAGGGTCCTACGAGCAGTACTTC. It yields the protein CASSVGSYEQYF.

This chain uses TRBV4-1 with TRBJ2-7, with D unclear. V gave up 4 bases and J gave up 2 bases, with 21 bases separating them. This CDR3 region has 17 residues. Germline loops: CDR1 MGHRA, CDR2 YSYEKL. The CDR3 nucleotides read TGCGCCAGCAGCCGAGACCCCACATTTGGGTATACCTACGAGCAGTACTTC. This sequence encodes CASSRDPTFGYTYEQYF.

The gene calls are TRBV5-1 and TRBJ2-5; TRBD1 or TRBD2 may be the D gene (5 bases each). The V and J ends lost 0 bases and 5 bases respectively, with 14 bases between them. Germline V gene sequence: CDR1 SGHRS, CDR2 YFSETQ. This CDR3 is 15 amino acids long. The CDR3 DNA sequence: TGCGCCAGCAGCTTGGTTGGGGGACGCGTTGAGACCCAGTACTTC. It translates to CASSLVGGRVETQYF.

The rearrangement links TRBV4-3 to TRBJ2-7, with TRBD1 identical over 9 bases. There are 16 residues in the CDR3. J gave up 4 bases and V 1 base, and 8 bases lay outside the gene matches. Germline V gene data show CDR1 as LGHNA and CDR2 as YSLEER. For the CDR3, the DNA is TGCGCCAGCAGCCAAGGCAGCGACAGGGGGGAGTACGAGCAGTACTTC. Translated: CASSQGSDRGEYEQYF.

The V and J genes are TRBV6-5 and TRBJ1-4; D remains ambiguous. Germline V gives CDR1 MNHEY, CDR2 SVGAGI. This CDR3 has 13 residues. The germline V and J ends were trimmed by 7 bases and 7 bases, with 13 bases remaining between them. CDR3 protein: CASKLGMGEKLFF. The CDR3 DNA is TGTGCCAGCAAGCTTGGGATGGGTGAAAAACTGTTTTTT.

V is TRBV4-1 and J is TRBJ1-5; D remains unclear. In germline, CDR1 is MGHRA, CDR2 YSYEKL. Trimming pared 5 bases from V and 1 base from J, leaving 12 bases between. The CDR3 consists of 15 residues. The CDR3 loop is CASSGQFTSNQPQHF. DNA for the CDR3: TGCGCCAGCAGCGGTCAATTTACAAGCAATCAGCCCCAGCATTTT.

CDR3 in amino acids: CASSQSLAGVYEQYF. The CDR3 region has the DNA TGTGCCAGCAGCCAATCCCTAGCGGGAGTCTACGAGCAGTACTTC. The chain recombines TRBV27 with TRBJ2-7, with 10 bases identical to TRBD2. The CDR3 spans 15 residues. The junction had 8 bases not matched to a gene; V was cut back by 6 bases and J by 3 bases. The germline V gene encodes CDR1 MNHEY and CDR2 SMNVEV (reference sequence).

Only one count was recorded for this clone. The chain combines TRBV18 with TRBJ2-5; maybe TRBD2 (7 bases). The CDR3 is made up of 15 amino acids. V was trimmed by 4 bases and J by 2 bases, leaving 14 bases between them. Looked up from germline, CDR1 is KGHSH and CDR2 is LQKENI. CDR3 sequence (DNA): TGTGCCAGCTCACGAGGGGGGGGTCAACAAGAGACCCAGTACTTC. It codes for CASSRGGGQQETQYF.

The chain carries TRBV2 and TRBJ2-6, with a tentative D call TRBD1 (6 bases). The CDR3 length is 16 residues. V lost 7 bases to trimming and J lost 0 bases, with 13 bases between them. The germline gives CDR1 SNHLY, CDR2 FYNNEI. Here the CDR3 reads CASKTGSNSGANVLTF. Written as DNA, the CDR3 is TGTGCCAGCAAGACAGGTAGTAACTCTGGGGCCAACGTCCTGACTTTC.

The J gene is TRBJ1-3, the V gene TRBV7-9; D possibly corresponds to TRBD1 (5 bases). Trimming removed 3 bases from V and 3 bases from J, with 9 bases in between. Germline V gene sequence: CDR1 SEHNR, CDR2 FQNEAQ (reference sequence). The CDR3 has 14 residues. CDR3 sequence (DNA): TGTGCCAGCAGCTTTCTGACAGATGGAAACACCATATATTTT. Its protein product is CASSFLTDGNTIYF.

DNA for the CDR3: TGTGCCATCACCGGAAGGGGACTAGCGGCCACCTACGAGCAGTACTTC. This translates into CAITGRGLAATYEQYF. This sequence joins TRBV10-3 and TRBJ2-7; 11 nucleotides match TRBD2. This CDR3 contains 16 residues. The trim removed 7 bases at V and 2 bases at J, leaving 10 bases unmatched. The germline V gene has CDR1 ENHRY and CDR2 SYGVKD.

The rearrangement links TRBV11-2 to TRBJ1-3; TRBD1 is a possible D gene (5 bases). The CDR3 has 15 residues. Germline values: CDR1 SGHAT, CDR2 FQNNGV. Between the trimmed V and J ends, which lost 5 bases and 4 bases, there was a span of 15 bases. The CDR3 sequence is CASSPTWGEGNTIYF. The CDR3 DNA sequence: TGTGCCAGCAGCCCCACTTGGGGGGAAGGAAACACCATATATTTT.

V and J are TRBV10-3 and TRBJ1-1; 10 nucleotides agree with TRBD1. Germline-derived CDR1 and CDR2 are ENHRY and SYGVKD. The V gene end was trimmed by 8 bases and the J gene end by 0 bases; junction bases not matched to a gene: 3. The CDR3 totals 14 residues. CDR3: CAIGQGGMNTEAFF. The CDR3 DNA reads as TGTGCCATCGGACAGGGGGGAATGAACACTGAAGCTTTCTTT.

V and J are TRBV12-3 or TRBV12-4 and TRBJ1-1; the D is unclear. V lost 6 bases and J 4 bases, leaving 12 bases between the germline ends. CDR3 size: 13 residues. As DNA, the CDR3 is TGTGCCAGCAGCCCGCTGGTCGGCACTGAAGCTTTCTTT. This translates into CASSPLVGTEAFF.

CDR3 in amino acids: CASSRTGQGSYEQYF. As DNA, the CDR3 is TGTGCCAGCTCACGGACGGGACAAGGTTCCTACGAGCAGTACTTC. The chain has TRBV18 and TRBJ2-7; TRBD1 might be the D (6 bases). CDR1 is KGHSH and CDR2 is LQKENI in the germline V gene. The V and J ends lost 4 bases and 1 base respectively, with 14 bases between them. The CDR3 extends over 15 amino acids.

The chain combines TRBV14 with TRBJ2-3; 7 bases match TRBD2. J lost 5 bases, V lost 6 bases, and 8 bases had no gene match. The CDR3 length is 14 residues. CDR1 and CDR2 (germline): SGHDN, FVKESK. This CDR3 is CASRPGGGIDTQYF. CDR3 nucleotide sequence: TGTGCCAGCAGGCCGGGGGGAGGAATAGATACGCAGTATTTT.

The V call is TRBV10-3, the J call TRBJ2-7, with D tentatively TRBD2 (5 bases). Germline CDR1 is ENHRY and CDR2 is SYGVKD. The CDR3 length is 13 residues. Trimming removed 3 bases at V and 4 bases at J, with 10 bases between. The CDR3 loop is CAISDGRGYEQYF. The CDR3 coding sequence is TGTGCCATCAGTGATGGTCGGGGTTACGAGCAGTACTTC.

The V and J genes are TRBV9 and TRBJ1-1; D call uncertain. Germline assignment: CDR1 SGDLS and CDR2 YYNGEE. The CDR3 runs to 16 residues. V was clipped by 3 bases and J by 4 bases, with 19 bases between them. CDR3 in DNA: TGTGCCAGCAGCGGCATCCCGCTTGCCCGGCCCACTGAAGCTTTCTTT. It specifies CASSGIPLARPTEAFF.

The DNA of the CDR3 is TGCGCCAGCGGCAATCGATGGGAAAAACTGTTTTTT. This sequence encodes CASGNRWEKLFF. The V and J genes are TRBV4-3 and TRBJ1-4, with D unclear. The CDR3 sequence is 12 residues long. Germline V gene sequence: CDR1 LGHNA, CDR2 YSLEER. V gave up 8 bases and J gave up 8 bases, with 12 bases separating them.